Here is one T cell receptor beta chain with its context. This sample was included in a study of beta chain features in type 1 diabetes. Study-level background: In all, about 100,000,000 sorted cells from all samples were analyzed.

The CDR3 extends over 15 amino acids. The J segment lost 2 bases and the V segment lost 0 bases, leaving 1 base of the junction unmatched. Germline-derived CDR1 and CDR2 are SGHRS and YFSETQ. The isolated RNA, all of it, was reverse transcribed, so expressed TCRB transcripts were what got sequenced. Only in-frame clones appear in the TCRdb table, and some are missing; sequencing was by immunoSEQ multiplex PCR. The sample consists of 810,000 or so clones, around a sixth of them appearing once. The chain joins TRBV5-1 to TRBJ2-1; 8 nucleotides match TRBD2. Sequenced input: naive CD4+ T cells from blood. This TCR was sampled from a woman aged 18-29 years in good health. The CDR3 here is CASSLGLAPYNEQFF. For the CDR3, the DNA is TGCGCCAGCAGCTTGGGACTAGCGCCCTACAATGAGCAGTTCTTC.